The clone carrying this T cell receptor beta chain was counted a few times. Antigen specificity is unknown. This entry comes from a study of radiation and T cells in renal cell carcinoma. The time point was: baseline pretreatment blood. The treatment: 15 Gy SBRT to primary tumor, nephrectomy 4 weeks later. General study points: Top tumor clonotypes rose in blood 2 weeks post-radiation, then contracted.

The CDR3 contains 15 residues. Germline CDR1 and CDR2: MNHNY and SVGAGI (reference sequence). Trimming pared 0 bases from V and 2 bases from J, leaving 11 bases between. The table came from immunoSEQ multiplex PCR; TCRdb's copy has only in-frame clones and leaves some out. The top ten hold more than 7% of the sample, which has around 64,000 clones, 65% to 80% seen once. The gene calls are TRBV6-6 and TRBJ2-7, with D tentatively TRBD1 or TRBD2 (6 bases each). The sequenced sample was blood, obtained from a patient whose treatment included radiotherapy and nephrectomy. This TCR was recovered from a man in his 60s with renal cell carcinoma. Written as DNA, the CDR3 is TGTGCCAGCAGTTACTCCCGGGGGCTCACCTACGAGCAGTACTTC. As protein: CASSYSRGLTYEQYF.